The T cell receptor (beta chain) under discussion was sequenced for a study of technical replicates of blood from a few donors. The method was immunoSEQ multiplex PCR; TCRdb's version includes in-frame clones alone and lacks a portion of them. The sample lists about 34,000 clones, just over 90% occurring once. This clone is a singleton in its sample. CDR3 length: 13 amino acids. V was trimmed by 6 bases and J by 0 bases, leaving 9 bases between them. CDR1 is MNHEY, CDR2 SMNVEV, per germline (reference sequence). This TCR was sampled from a human donor in good health. Some clones in this sample may be carry-over from other donors' samples. V gene TRBV27 combines with J gene TRBJ2-7, with TRBD2 as a possible D gene (6 bases). Sample: PBMCs. CDR3 coding DNA: TGTGCCAGCAGCCAGCGGGTCTCCTACGAGCAGTACTTC. Protein product: CASSQRVSYEQYF.